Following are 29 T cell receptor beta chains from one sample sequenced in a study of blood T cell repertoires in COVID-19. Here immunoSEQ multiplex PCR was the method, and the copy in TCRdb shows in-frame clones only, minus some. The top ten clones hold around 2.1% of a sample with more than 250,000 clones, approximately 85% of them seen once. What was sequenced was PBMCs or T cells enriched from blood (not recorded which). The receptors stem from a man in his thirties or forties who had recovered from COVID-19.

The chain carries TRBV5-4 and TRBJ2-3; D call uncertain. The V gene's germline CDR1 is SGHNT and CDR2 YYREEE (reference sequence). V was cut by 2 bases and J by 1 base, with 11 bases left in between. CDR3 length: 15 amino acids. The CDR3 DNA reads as TGTGCCAGCAGCTTTTATAGCCCCGGCACAGATACGCAGTATTTT. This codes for CASSFYSPGTDTQYF. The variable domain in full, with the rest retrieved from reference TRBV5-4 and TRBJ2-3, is ETGVTQSPTHLIKTRGQQVTLRCSSQSGHNTVSWYQQALGQGPQFIFQYYREEENGRGNFPPRFSGLQFPNYSSELNVNALELDDSALYLCASSFYSPGTDTQYFGPGTRLTVL.

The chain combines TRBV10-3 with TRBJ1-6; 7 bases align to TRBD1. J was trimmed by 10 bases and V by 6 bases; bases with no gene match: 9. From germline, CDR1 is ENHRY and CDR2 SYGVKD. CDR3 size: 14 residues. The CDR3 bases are TGTGCCATCAGGACCCAGGGGGGCGACTCACCCCTCCACTTT. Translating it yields CAIRTQGGDSPLHF.

The CDR3 DNA is TGTGCCAGCTCACCACCCCAGAGCAGCGGGGCTGAGACCCAGTACTTC. Its protein is CASSPPQSSGAETQYF. This rearrangement joins TRBV18 to TRBJ2-5, with 7 positions matching TRBD2. The junction had 9 bases not matched to a gene; V was cut back by 0 bases and J by 5 bases. Looked up from germline, CDR1 is KGHSH and CDR2 is LQKENI. There are 16 residues in the CDR3.

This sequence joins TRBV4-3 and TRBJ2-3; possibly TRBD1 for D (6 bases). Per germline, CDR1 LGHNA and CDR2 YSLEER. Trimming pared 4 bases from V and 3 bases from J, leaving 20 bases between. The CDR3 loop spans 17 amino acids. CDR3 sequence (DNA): TGCGCCAGCAGCCCAAGATTCCCCACAGGGCCGACAGATACGCAGTATTTT. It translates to CASSPRFPTGPTDTQYF.

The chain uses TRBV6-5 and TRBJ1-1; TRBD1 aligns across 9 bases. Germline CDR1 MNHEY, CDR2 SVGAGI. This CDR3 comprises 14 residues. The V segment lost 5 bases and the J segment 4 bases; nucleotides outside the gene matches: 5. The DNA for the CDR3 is TGTGCCAGCAGTACAACAGGGGGCTCCACTGAAGCTTTCTTT. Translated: CASSTTGGSTEAFF.

The CDR3 loop is CASSYSGIYGYTF. The CDR3 DNA reads as TGTGCCAGCAGTTACTCTGGCATCTATGGCTACACCTTC. J is TRBJ1-2 and V is TRBV6-5; no reliable D call. Per the germline V gene, CDR1 is MNHEY and CDR2 is SVGAGI. This CDR3 contains 13 residues. V lost 0 bases to trimming and J lost 4 bases, with 6 bases between them.

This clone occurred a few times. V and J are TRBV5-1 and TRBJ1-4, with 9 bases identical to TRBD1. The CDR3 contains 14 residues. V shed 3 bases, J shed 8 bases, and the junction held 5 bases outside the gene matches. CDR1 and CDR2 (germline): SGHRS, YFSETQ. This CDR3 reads CASSSGTGTEKLFF. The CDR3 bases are TGCGCCAGCAGCTCCGGGACAGGGACCGAAAAACTGTTTTTT.

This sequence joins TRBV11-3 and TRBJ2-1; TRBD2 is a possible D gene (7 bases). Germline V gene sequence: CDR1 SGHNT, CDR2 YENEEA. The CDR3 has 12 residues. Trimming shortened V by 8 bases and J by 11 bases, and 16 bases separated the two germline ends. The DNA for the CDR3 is TGTGCCAGCGGCTCCATGGGGGGGCAGCAGTTCTTC. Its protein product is CASGSMGGQQFF.

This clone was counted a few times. The DNA of the CDR3 is TGTGCCAGCAGCTTAAGGGACAGCGGCCAGCCCCAGCATTTT. Amino acid sequence: CASSLRDSGQPQHF. The chain has TRBV7-2 and TRBJ1-5; TRBD1 matches at 7 bases. The V and J ends lost 2 bases and 7 bases, in that order; junction bases with no gene match: 5. CDR3 length: 14 residues. Germline-derived CDR1 and CDR2 are SGHTA and FQGNSA.

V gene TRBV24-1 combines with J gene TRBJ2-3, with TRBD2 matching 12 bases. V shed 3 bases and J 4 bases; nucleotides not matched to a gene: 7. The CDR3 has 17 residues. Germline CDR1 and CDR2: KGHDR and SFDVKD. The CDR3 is CATSDLTSGGRADTQYF. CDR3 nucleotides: TGTGCCACCAGTGATCTAACTAGCGGGGGGCGGGCAGATACGCAGTATTTT.

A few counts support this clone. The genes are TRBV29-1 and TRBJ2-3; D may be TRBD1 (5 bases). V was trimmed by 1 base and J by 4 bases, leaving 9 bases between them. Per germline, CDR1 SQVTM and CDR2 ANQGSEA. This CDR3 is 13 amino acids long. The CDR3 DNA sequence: TGCAGCGTTGAAGCTCAGGGTCCAGATACGCAGTATTTT. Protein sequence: CSVEAQGPDTQYF.

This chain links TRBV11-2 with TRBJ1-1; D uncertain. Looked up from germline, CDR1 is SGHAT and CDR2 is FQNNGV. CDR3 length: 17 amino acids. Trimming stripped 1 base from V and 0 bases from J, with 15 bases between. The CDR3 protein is CASSLGGLPGMNTEAFF. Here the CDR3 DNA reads TGTGCCAGCAGCTTAGGAGGTCTGCCGGGGATGAACACTGAAGCTTTCTTT. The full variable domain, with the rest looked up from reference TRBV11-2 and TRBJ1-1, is EAGVAQSPRYKIIEKRQSVAFWCNPISGHATLYWYQQILGQGPKLLIQFQNNGVVDDSQLPKDRFSAERLKGVDSTLKIQPAKLEDSAVYLCASSLGGLPGMNTEAFFGQGTRLTVV.

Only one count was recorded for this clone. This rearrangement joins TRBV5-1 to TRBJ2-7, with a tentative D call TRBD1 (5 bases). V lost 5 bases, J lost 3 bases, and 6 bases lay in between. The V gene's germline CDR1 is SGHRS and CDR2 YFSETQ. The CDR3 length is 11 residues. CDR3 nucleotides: TGCGCCAGCAGGGACAACTACGAGCAGTACTTC. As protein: CASRDNYEQYF.

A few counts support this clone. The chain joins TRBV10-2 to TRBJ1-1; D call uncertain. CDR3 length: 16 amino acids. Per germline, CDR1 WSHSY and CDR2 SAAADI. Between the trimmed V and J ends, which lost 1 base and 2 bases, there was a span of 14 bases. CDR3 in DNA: TGCGCCAGCAGTGAGTACCAGAGGGTGTTAAACACTGAAGCTTTCTTT. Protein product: CASSEYQRVLNTEAFF.

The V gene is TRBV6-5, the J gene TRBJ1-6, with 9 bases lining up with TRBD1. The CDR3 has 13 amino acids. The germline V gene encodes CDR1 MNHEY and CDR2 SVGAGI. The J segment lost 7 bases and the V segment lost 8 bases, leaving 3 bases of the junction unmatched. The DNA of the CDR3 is TGTGCCAGCCGGGGACAGGGAAATTCACCCCTCCACTTT. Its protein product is CASRGQGNSPLHF.

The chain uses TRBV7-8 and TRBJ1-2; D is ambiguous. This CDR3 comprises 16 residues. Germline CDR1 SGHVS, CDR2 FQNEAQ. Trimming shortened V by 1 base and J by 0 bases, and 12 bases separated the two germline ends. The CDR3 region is CASSLVRVPSNYGYTF. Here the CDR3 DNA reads TGTGCCAGCAGCTTAGTTCGCGTACCGTCTAACTATGGCTACACCTTC. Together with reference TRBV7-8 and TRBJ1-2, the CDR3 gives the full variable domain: GAGVSQSPRYKVAKRGQDVALRCDPISGHVSLFWYQQALGQGPEFLTYFQNEAQLDKSGLPSDRFFAERPEGSVSTLKIQRTQQEDSAVYLCASSLVRVPSNYGYTFGSGTRLTVV.

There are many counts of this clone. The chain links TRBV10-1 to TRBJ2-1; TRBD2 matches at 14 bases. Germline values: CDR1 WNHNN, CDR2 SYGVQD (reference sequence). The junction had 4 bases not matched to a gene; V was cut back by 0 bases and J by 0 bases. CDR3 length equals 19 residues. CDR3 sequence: CASSESTSGGAGSYNEQFF. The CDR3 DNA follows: TGCGCCAGCAGTGAGTCGACTAGCGGGGGGGCCGGCTCCTACAATGAGCAGTTCTTC.

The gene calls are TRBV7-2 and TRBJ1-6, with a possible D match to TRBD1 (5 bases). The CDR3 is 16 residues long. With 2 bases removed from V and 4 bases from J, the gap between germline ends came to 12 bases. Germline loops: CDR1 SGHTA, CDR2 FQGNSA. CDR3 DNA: TGTGCCAGCAGCTTAAGCGACAGACATTATAATTCACCCCTCCACTTT. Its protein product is CASSLSDRHYNSPLHF.

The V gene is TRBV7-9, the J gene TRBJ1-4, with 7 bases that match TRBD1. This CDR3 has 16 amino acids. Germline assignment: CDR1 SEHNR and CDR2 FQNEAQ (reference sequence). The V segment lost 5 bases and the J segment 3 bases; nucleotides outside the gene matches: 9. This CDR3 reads CASSPTPGQPNEKLFF. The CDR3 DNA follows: TGTGCCAGCAGCCCTACTCCGGGACAGCCTAATGAAAAACTGTTTTTT.

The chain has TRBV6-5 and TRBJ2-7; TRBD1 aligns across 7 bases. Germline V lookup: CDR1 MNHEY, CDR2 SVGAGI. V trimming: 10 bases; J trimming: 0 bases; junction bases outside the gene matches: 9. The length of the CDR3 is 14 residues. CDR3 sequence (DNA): TGTGCCACCCAGACAGGGATCGGCTCCTACGAGCAGTACTTC. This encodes CATQTGIGSYEQYF.

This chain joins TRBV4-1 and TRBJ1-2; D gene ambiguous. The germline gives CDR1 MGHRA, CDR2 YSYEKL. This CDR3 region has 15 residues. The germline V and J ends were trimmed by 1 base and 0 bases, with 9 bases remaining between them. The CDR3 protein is CASSQAQMSNYGYTF. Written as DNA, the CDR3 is TGCGCCAGCAGCCAAGCACAGATGTCTAACTATGGCTACACCTTC.

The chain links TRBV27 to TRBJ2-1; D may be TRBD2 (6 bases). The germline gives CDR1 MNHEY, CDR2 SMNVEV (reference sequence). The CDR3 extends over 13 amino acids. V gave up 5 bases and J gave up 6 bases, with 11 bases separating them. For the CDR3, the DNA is TGTGCCAGCAGTCTAGTGCGGGGCAATGAGCAGTTCTTC. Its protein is CASSLVRGNEQFF.

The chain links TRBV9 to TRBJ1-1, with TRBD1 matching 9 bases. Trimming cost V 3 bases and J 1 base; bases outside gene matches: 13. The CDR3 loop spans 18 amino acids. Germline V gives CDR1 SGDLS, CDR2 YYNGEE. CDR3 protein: CASSAGLQGAGGNTEAFF. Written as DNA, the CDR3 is TGTGCCAGCAGCGCAGGATTACAGGGGGCGGGAGGGAACACTGAAGCTTTCTTT. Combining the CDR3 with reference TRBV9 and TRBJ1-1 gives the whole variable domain DSGVTQTPKHLITATGQRVTLRCSPRSGDLSVYWYQQSLDQGLQFLIQYYNGEERAKGNILERFSAQQFPDLHSELNLSSLELGDSALYFCASSAGLQGAGGNTEAFFGQGTRLTVV.

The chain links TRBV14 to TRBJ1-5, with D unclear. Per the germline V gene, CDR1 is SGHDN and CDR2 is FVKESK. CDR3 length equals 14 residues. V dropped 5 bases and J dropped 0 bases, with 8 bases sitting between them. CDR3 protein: CASSDKYSNQPQHF. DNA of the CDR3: TGTGCCAGCAGCGACAAGTATAGCAATCAGCCCCAGCATTTT. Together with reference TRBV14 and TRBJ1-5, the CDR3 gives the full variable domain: EAGVTQFPSHSVIEKGQTVTLRCDPISGHDNLYWYRRVMGKEIKFLLHFVKESKQDESGMPNNRFLAERTGGTYSTLKVQPAELEDSGVYFCASSDKYSNQPQHFGDGTRLSIL.

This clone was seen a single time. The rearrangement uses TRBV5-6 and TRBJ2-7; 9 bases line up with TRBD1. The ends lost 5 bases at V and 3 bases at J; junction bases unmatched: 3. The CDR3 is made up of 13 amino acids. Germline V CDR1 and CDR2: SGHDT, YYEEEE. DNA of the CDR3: TGTGCCAGCAGTAAGGACAGGGGCTACGAGCAGTACTTC. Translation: CASSKDRGYEQYF.

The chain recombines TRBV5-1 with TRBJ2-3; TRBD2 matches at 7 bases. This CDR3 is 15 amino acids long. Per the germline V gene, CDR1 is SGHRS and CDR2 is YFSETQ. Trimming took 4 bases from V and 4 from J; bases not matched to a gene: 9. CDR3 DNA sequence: TGCGCCAGCAGCAAAAAGCGGGGAGGGGCAGATACGCAGTATTTT. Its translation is CASSKKRGGADTQYF.

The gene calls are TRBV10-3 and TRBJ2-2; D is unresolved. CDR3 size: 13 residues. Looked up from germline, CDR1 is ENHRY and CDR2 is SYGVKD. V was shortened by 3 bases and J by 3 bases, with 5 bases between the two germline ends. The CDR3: CAISDPDTGELFF. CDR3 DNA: TGTGCCATCAGTGACCCGGACACCGGGGAGCTGTTTTTT.

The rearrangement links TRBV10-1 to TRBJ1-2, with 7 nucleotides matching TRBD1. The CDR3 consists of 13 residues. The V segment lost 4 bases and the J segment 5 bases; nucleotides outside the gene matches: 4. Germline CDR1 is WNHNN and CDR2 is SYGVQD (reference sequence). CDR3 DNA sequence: TGCGCCAGCAGTGCCGGGACAGAATATGGCTACACCTTC. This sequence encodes CASSAGTEYGYTF.

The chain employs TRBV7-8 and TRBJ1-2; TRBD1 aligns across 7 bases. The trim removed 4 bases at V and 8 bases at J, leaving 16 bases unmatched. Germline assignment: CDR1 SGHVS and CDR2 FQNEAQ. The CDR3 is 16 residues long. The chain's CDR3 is CASSSSGGPKAGGYTF. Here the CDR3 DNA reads TGTGCCAGCAGCTCCTCAGGGGGTCCTAAGGCAGGGGGCTACACCTTC.